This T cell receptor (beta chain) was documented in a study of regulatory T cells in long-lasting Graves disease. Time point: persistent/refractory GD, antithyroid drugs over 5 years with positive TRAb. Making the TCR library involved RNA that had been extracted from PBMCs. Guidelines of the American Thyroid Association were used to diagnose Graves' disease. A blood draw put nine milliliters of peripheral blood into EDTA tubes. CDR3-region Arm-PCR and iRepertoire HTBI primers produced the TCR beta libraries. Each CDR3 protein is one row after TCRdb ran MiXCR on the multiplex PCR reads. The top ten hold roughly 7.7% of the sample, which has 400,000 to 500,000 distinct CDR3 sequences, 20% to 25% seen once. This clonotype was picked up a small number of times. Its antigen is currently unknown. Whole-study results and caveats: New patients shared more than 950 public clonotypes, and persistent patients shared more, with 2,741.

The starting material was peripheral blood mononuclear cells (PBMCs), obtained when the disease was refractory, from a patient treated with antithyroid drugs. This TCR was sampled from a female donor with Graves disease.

CDR3 sequence reads: CATFAGELFF. CDR3 coding DNA: TGTGCCACTTTCGCCGGGGAGCTGTTTTTT. This chain connects TRBV10-3 to TRBJ2-2; D is ambiguous. Between the trimmed V and J ends, which lost 10 bases and 6 bases, there was a span of 6 bases. The CDR3 is made up of 10 amino acids. Germline lookup yields CDR1 ENHRY and CDR2 SYGVKD.